This T cell receptor (beta chain) was retrieved from a study of blood T cell repertoires in COVID-19. The overall study: Nucleic acid was either cDNA or gDNA, and it came from T cells, B-cell-depleted T cells, or PBMCs.

Each participant's cohort was designated according to participant-reported clinical history. Trimming at V came to 6 bases and at J to 3 bases, leaving 9 bases not matched to a gene. Germline V gene lookup returns CDR1 SNHLY and CDR2 FYNNEI. The CDR3 is made up of 15 amino acids. Original data processing: Quantification of nucleated cells was approximated via reference gene primer amplification. Data came from immunoSEQ multiplex PCR; TCRdb stores just in-frame clones and leaves some out. V and J calls and clone size are copied from that table; D and trimming were computed from the DNA. The sample gives 390,000 or so clones, over 80% of which show up once; about 4.9% is in the top ten.

The sequenced material came from PBMCs or T cells enriched from blood (not recorded which). The clonotype was recovered from a woman in her 50s who had recovered from COVID-19. The chain employs TRBV2 and TRBJ2-3; 7 nucleotides agree with TRBD2. The CDR3 here is CASRLSGTITDTQYF. CDR3 bases: TGTGCCAGCAGGCTATCCGGGACTATTACAGATACGCAGTATTTT.